This TCR beta chain was identified during a study of CD8+CD57+ T cells in acquired aplastic anemia (dated by TCRdb to 2016 to 2019). With respect to the entire study: A mean of around 3.2 ug of DNA, ranging from roughly 0.18 to 30 ug, was extracted from sorted CD4+ and CD8+ cells. A CD8+CD57+ expansion meant a frequency higher than the mean frequency seen in healthy subjects.

The patients picked for sequencing were ones in whom flow cytometry had shown an expansion of CD8+CD57+ cells. All patients had severe acquired aplastic anemia diagnosed by International Study of Aplastic Anemia and Agranulocytosis and Camitta criteria. Patients had received no therapy at the time of blood sampling. In this study, sorted CD4+ and CD8+ T cells from the blood of healthy subjects and of severe aplastic anemia patients had their TCR repertoires deep-sequenced. Patients were enrolled in the USA under clinicaltrials.gov protocols 00001620, 01623167, 00001397, 00071045, 00081523 and 00961064. Ficoll-Paque density gradient centrifugation was used to isolate peripheral blood mononuclear cells. Before DNA extraction, CD4+ and CD8+ T cells were sorted by FACS or by magnetic beads. Via the germline V gene, CDR1 is MNHEY and CDR2 SVGAGI. The CDR3 spans 16 residues, from the cysteine through the phenylalanine. Of the read, only the CDR3 DNA is kept; its 48 bases are in frame from base 1. V was cut back by 4 bases and J by 4 bases, leaving a gap of 19 bases between them.

Note on this clonotype: The specificity of this receptor is unknown. No base qualities exist here, and no much larger clone lies one base off it.

Profiling of TCR beta VDJ combinations and CDR3 sequences used genomic DNA as the template. TCR repertoire sequencing was run on an Illumina HiSeq 2000. The paper's processing steps were these. Repertoire assessment relied on Simpson's diversity index, CDR3 size and DJ length profiles, and TRBV/TRBJ rearrangement plots. The most abundant DNA sequence in the deep sequencing data was taken as the immunodominant clone. CDR3 amino acid sequences were screened for sharing across subjects and compared with published repertoires and the VDJdb database. In TCRdb, the public reads were trimmed at Q25 with fastp and aligned with MiXCR, with productive beta chains retained. Each entry merges the rows of one CDR3 protein and shows their most common DNA and genes. In this record, the V and J calls reflect TCRdb's handling and not the investigators' own analysis. The sample includes more than 95,000 distinct CDR3 sequences, with almost 40% observed a single time. The ten largest clones add up to around 2.5% of the sample.

Overall study outcomes, separate from this receptor: No significant difference in CD8+ Simpson's diversity was found between patients and healthy controls (P=0.060). Although 25 to 30 CD8+ CDR3 sequences were shared by patients and controls, these sequences appeared highly expressed in patients and within the immunodominant clones of patients.

The rearrangement combines TRBV6-5 with TRBJ2-5; no confident D gene assignment can be made. The source is a human donor with aplastic anemia. Sequenced material: sorted CD4+, CD8+, or CD8+CD57+ T cells (not recorded which) from PBMCs. For the CDR3, the sequence is CASSSLVKGLRETQYF. The sequenced DNA: TGTGCCAGCAGTTCCCTCGTAAAAGGGCTTAGAGAGACCCAGTACTTC.